One and the same sample provided the 23 T cell receptor beta chains below, sequenced in a study of beta chain features in type 1 diabetes (dated by TCRdb to the late 2010s). The library was produced with the immunoSEQ multiplex PCR assay. All of the isolated RNA was reverse transcribed with the High Capacity cDNA Reverse Transcription Kit, so expressed TCRB transcripts were sequenced. TCRdb limited this immuneACCESS table to in-frame rearrangements with V and J called. A share of clones is missing; checked studies link under half to unresolved V genes, and the rest is unexplained. This sample gives around 450,000 clones in total; about an eighth of them show up just once. The top ten clonotypes cover 0.04% to 0.05% of the sample. Sequencing used naive CD4+ T cells from blood. The cell subset or site label of this sample denotes: true naive CD4+ T cells. The receptors were gathered from a woman aged 18-35 years in good health.

There are a few counts of this clone. The chain combines TRBV7-9 with TRBJ2-1; possibly TRBD2 for D (6 bases). CDR3 length: 15 residues. Trimming shortened V by 5 bases and J by 0 bases, and 11 bases separated the two germline ends. Per germline, CDR1 SEHNR and CDR2 FQNEAQ (reference sequence). The CDR3 nucleotides read TGTGCCAGCAGCCGGGCGGGGATCTCCTACAATGAGCAGTTCTTC. It codes for CASSRAGISYNEQFF.

The chain has TRBV7-9 and TRBJ2-1; D gene unclear. Germline loops: CDR1 SEHNR, CDR2 FQNEAQ (reference sequence). The CDR3 is 15 amino acids. V was cut by 0 bases and J by 7 bases, with 13 bases left in between. The CDR3 region is CASSLATGNRNEQFF. CDR3 DNA: TGTGCCAGCAGCTTAGCTACGGGCAACCGGAATGAGCAGTTCTTC.

This clone was counted between two and nine times. The V and J genes are TRBV4-3 and TRBJ2-7; the match to TRBD1 covers 12 bases. This CDR3 comprises 15 residues. CDR1 is LGHNA, CDR2 YSLEER, per germline. J was trimmed by 6 bases and V by 3 bases; bases with no gene match: 6. CDR3: CASSQAGTGGREQYF. In DNA form, the CDR3 reads TGCGCCAGCAGCCAGGCCGGGACAGGGGGCCGCGAGCAGTACTTC.

In this sample, this clone turned up a few times. The chain joins TRBV14 to TRBJ1-6; D gene uncertain. There are 17 residues in the CDR3. Germline V CDR1 and CDR2: SGHDN, FVKESK. Trimming left V 0 bases short and J 5 bases short, with 14 bases between. The CDR3 loop reads CASSQERGARDNSPLHF. In DNA, the CDR3 is TGTGCCAGCAGCCAAGAGCGGGGTGCCCGGGATAATTCACCCCTCCACTTT.

V and J are TRBV9 and TRBJ2-1, with 11 bases aligning to TRBD2. There are 16 residues in the CDR3. CDR1 is SGDLS, CDR2 YYNGEE, per germline. Trimming at V came to 5 bases and at J to 5 bases, leaving 9 bases not matched to a gene. The CDR3 here is CASSPTGTSGNNEQFF. DNA for the CDR3: TGTGCCAGCAGTCCGACCGGGACTAGCGGAAACAATGAGCAGTTCTTC. The variable domain in full, with the rest retrieved from reference TRBV9 and TRBJ2-1, is DSGVTQTPKHLITATGQRVTLRCSPRSGDLSVYWYQQSLDQGLQFLIQYYNGEERAKGNILERFSAQQFPDLHSELNLSSLELGDSALYFCASSPTGTSGNNEQFFGPGTRLTVL.

V usage is TRBV7-9 and J usage is TRBJ2-1, with TRBD1 matching 8 bases. Germline CDR1 is SEHNR and CDR2 is FQNEAQ (reference sequence). V dropped 2 bases and J dropped 1; count of bases not matched to a gene: 1. This CDR3 spans 15 amino acids. CDR3 sequence (DNA): TGTGCCAGCAGCTTACAGGGGGCGTCCTACAATGAGCAGTTCTTC. Residues: CASSLQGASYNEQFF.

The chain employs TRBV25-1 and TRBJ1-4, with D possibly TRBD1 on 5 matching bases. The CDR3 extends over 11 amino acids. The V gene lost 7 bases and the J gene lost 12 bases, with 12 bases spanning the gap. CDR1 and CDR2 from the germline V gene are MGHDK and SYGVNS. The CDR3 nucleotides are TGTGCCAGCACGGGGATGGGGCAACTGTTTTTT. Its protein is CASTGMGQLFF.

This chain links TRBV7-3 with TRBJ2-3, with 8 bases matching TRBD1. Germline V gives CDR1 SGHTA, CDR2 FQGTGA. After removal of 5 bases from V and 5 bases from J, the junction contained 6 bases not matched to a gene. The CDR3 is 14 residues long. The CDR3 DNA reads TGTGCCAGCAGCCGGGACAGGTTAGGAGATACGCAGTATTTT. Its protein is CASSRDRLGDTQYF.

The chain employs TRBV10-3 and TRBJ2-5; the D gene could be TRBD1 or TRBD2 (5 bases each). V shed 4 bases and J shed 5 bases, with 11 bases lying between them. Germline V gives CDR1 ENHRY, CDR2 SYGVKD. CDR3 size: 13 residues. The CDR3 here is CAISGSGRETQYF. The CDR3, as DNA: TGTGCCATCAGTGGATCGGGGCGGGAGACCCAGTACTTC.

This chain connects TRBV28 to TRBJ2-2; D call uncertain. Germline loops: CDR1 MDHEN, CDR2 SYDVKM. Trimming left V 3 bases short and J 5 bases short, with 4 bases between. This CDR3 contains 12 residues. The DNA for the CDR3 is TGTGCCAGCAGTTTTGTGACCGGGGAGCTGTTTTTT. This codes for CASSFVTGELFF.

The chain couples TRBV27 to TRBJ1-5; D not resolved. V lost 5 bases and J 2 bases, leaving 7 bases between the germline ends. Germline assignment: CDR1 MNHEY and CDR2 SMNVEV (reference sequence). There are 13 residues in the CDR3. The CDR3 nucleotides are TGTGCCAGCAGTGGTGAGGGCAATCAGCCCCAGCATTTT. Protein sequence: CASSGEGNQPQHF.

This clone has a handful of counts. This chain joins TRBV7-9 and TRBJ2-1; 7 bases are a match to TRBD2. J was trimmed by 8 bases and V by 3 bases; bases with no gene match: 7. Germline V gene sequence: CDR1 SEHNR, CDR2 FQNEAQ (reference sequence). The CDR3 spans 14 residues. CDR3 nucleotides: TGTGCCAGCAGCTTTATATCAGGGAGGGATGAGCAGTTCTTC. This gives the protein CASSFISGRDEQFF.

The V and J genes are TRBV14 and TRBJ2-3, with D unclear. Trimming took 0 bases from V and 2 from J, leaving 15 bases between them. CDR1 is SGHDN and CDR2 is FVKESK in the germline V gene. The CDR3 covers 17 residues. CDR3 loop: CASSQEVSAITTDTQYF. CDR3 sequence (DNA): TGTGCCAGCAGCCAAGAGGTGTCAGCCATCACCACAGATACGCAGTATTTT. Looking up the rest from reference TRBV14 and TRBJ2-3 gives the full variable domain: EAGVTQFPSHSVIEKGQTVTLRCDPISGHDNLYWYRRVMGKEIKFLLHFVKESKQDESGMPNNRFLAERTGGTYSTLKVQPAELEDSGVYFCASSQEVSAITTDTQYFGPGTRLTVL.

The chain carries TRBV6-1 and TRBJ1-6; 7 bases agree with TRBD1. J gave up 4 bases and V 10 bases, and 7 bases lay outside the gene matches. The CDR3 has 14 amino acids. The germline V gene has CDR1 MNHNS and CDR2 SASEGT. In nucleotides, the CDR3 is TGTGCCACCGATCGGGACAGTTATAATTCACCCCTCCACTTT. It codes for CATDRDSYNSPLHF.

The chain employs TRBV27 and TRBJ1-6; D not resolved. The germline CDR1 and CDR2 sequences are MNHEY and SMNVEV (reference sequence). The germline V and J ends were trimmed by 5 bases and 3 bases, with 2 bases remaining between them. The CDR3 sequence is 12 residues long. In DNA, the CDR3 is TGTGCCAGCAGTGACTATAATTCACCCCTCCACTTT. Translation: CASSDYNSPLHF.

V usage is TRBV20-1 and J usage is TRBJ2-7, with D possibly TRBD1 on 6 matching bases. Germline values: CDR1 DFQATT, CDR2 SNEGSKA (reference sequence). Trimming pared 3 bases from V and 7 bases from J, leaving 10 bases between. This CDR3 region has 11 residues. CDR3 coding DNA: TGCAGTGCTAGTCAGGGGAGAGAGCAGTACGTC. This encodes CSASQGREQYV.

The chain uses TRBV19 and TRBJ2-3, with a possible D match to TRBD1 (5 bases). The CDR3 consists of 14 residues. V shed 3 bases and J shed 9 bases, with 16 bases lying between them. Germline CDR1 reads LNHDA; CDR2 reads SQIVND (reference sequence). The CDR3 spells CASSIKGPLQTQYF. CDR3 in DNA: TGTGCCAGTAGTATCAAGGGGCCGCTGCAGACGCAGTATTTT.

There are a few counts of this clone. V gene TRBV14 combines with J gene TRBJ1-2, with a tentative D call TRBD1 (5 bases). V lost 1 base and J lost 6, with 12 bases in between. Per the germline V gene, CDR1 is SGHDN and CDR2 is FVKESK. This CDR3 comprises 14 residues. The chain's CDR3 is CASSQVGALHGYTF. The CDR3 DNA reads TGTGCCAGCAGCCAAGTAGGGGCACTCCATGGCTACACCTTC.

This clone has a handful of counts. V gene TRBV2 combines with J gene TRBJ2-1, with D possibly being TRBD1 (6 bases). The CDR3 spans 13 residues. V gave up 4 bases and J gave up 8 bases, with 12 bases separating them. CDR1 is SNHLY and CDR2 is FYNNEI in the germline V gene. The CDR3 bases are TGTGCCAGCAGTGTGAACAGGGCGGATGAGCAGTTCTTC. It encodes CASSVNRADEQFF.

This clone was seen ten or more times. This chain uses TRBV28 with TRBJ2-5; the D is unclear. CDR3 size: 12 residues. With 4 bases removed from V and 1 base from J, the gap between germline ends came to 4 bases. Germline V gene sequence: CDR1 MDHEN, CDR2 SYDVKM. The CDR3 sequence: CASSSSQETQYF. CDR3 DNA: TGTGCCAGCAGTTCCAGCCAAGAGACCCAGTACTTC.

The chain carries TRBV7-3 and TRBJ2-1, with 7 positions matching TRBD2. V gave up 5 bases and J gave up 8 bases; unmatched junction bases: 9. CDR3 length equals 14 residues. From germline, CDR1 is SGHTA and CDR2 FQGTGA. CDR3 sequence reads: CASSQRTSPYEQFF. The CDR3 coding sequence is TGTGCCAGCAGCCAGCGGACTAGTCCCTATGAGCAGTTCTTC.

V is TRBV18 and J is TRBJ1-2, with 7 bases aligning to TRBD1. V lost 1 base and J lost 6; bases outside the gene matches: 2. Germline V CDR1 and CDR2: KGHSH, LQKENI. This CDR3 is built from 13 residues. The CDR3 bases are TGTGCCAGCTCACCACTCGACAGGGATGGCTACACCTTC. Translating gives CASSPLDRDGYTF.

The gene calls are TRBV7-9 and TRBJ1-1; possibly TRBD1 for D (5 bases). The CDR3 runs 15 residues. Trimming removed 5 bases at V and 4 bases at J, with 17 bases between. The V gene's germline CDR1 is SEHNR and CDR2 FQNEAQ (reference sequence). The CDR3 bases are TGTGCCAGCAGCCAGCCGGGGCTGGGGCGCACTGAAGCTTTCTTT. Protein: CASSQPGLGRTEAFF.